These 12 T cell receptor beta chains were sequenced from one sample in a study of control samples from healthy donors and cancer patients. TCRdb's copy holds only in-frame clones and misses some; the assay was immunoSEQ multiplex PCR. The sample comprises fewer than 200,000 clones, 96% of which are singletons, and over 1% rests with the top ten. Sequencing input: blood. The receptors come from a woman aged 25 to 39 in good health.

The V and J genes are TRBV7-8 and TRBJ2-7; 7 bases are a match to TRBD1. This CDR3 is built from 16 residues. Germline CDR1 SGHVS, CDR2 FQNEAQ. V gave up 3 bases and J gave up 5 bases; unmatched junction bases: 13. CDR3 in DNA: TGTGCCAGCAGCTTCGTCAGACAGGGATATCCCCACGAGCAGTACTTC. It translates to CASSFVRQGYPHEQYF.

This chain uses TRBV12-3 or TRBV12-4 with TRBJ2-1, with D possibly matching TRBD2 (6 bases). The length of the CDR3 is 13 residues. With 6 bases removed from V and 14 bases from J, the gap between germline ends came to 20 bases. The CDR3 spells CASRSSRDQREFF. The CDR3 DNA reads TGTGCCAGCAGATCATCAAGGGACCAGCGGGAGTTCTTC.

The V call is TRBV5-1, the J call TRBJ2-7; D not certain. Germline CDR1 and CDR2: SGHRS and YFSETQ. V lost 0 bases and J lost 2, with 15 bases in between. CDR3 length: 16 amino acids. The CDR3 loop is CASSLAIGQDPYEQYF. Written as DNA, the CDR3 is TGCGCCAGCAGCTTGGCCATCGGGCAGGACCCCTACGAGCAGTACTTC.

The chain couples TRBV11-3 to TRBJ2-3, with D perhaps assigned TRBD1 or TRBD2 (6 bases each). Trimming shortened V by 5 bases and J by 2 bases, and 11 bases separated the two germline ends. Germline loops: CDR1 SGHNT, CDR2 YENEEA. The CDR3 consists of 14 residues. The CDR3 here is CASSTGASTDTQYF. The CDR3 DNA is TGTGCCAGCAGCACGGGGGCGTCCACAGATACGCAGTATTTT.

The chain combines TRBV11-3 with TRBJ2-7; D remains ambiguous. The germline gives CDR1 SGHNT, CDR2 YENEEA. CDR3 length: 13 residues. V shed 3 bases and J shed 0 bases, with 6 bases lying between them. The CDR3 nucleotides read TGTGCCAGCAGCTTTAGCAGCTCCTACGAGCAGTACTTC. As protein: CASSFSSSYEQYF.

The count of this clone is one. J is TRBJ2-7 and V is TRBV21-1; TRBD2 is taken as the D call from the table, unchecked against the DNA. TRBV21-1 corresponds to a pseudogene. The CDR3 covers 12 residues. Written as DNA, the CDR3 is TGTGCCAGAGTAATTATAGCCGTCGAGCAGTACTTC. Amino acid sequence: CARVIIAVEQYF.

V gene TRBV12-3 or TRBV12-4 combines with J gene TRBJ2-1, with D possibly TRBD2 on 6 matching bases. CDR3 length: 13 amino acids. Trimming removed 5 bases from V and 3 bases from J, with 8 bases in between. The CDR3 spells CASSPGLYNEQFF. The DNA for the CDR3 is TGTGCCAGCAGTCCGGGACTCTACAATGAGCAGTTCTTC.

The genes are TRBV18 and TRBJ2-7, with D perhaps TRBD1 (5 bases). The V gene lost 3 bases and the J gene lost 0 bases, with 12 bases spanning the gap. The CDR3 consists of 15 residues. Per germline, CDR1 KGHSH and CDR2 LQKENI. CDR3 DNA sequence: TGTGCCAGCTCACCCCGACAGTCGAGCTCCTACGAGCAGTACTTC. Translating it yields CASSPRQSSSYEQYF.

The chain has TRBV3-1 (or the pseudogene TRBV3-2) and TRBJ1-1; D not resolved. Germline V gene sequence: CDR1 LGHDT, CDR2 YNNKEL (reference sequence). This CDR3 contains 13 residues. V was shortened by 5 bases and J by 4 bases, with 11 bases between the two germline ends. The CDR3: CASSSRGVTEAFF. In DNA, the CDR3 is TGTGCCAGCAGCTCGCGGGGAGTCACTGAAGCTTTCTTT.

The chain is built from TRBV14 and TRBJ2-5; no firm D call. This CDR3 is built from 17 residues. CDR1 and CDR2 (germline): SGHDN, FVKESK. V was shortened by 1 base and J by 3 bases, with 18 bases between the two germline ends. CDR3 coding DNA: TGTGCCAGCAGCCAAGGGGCAGTCCCTATGCGAAAAGAGACCCAGTACTTC. This sequence encodes CASSQGAVPMRKETQYF.

The chain carries TRBV7-9 and TRBJ1-2; no clear D gene. The CDR3 sequence is 12 residues long. V was shortened by 5 bases and J by 5 bases, with 9 bases between the two germline ends. Germline V lookup: CDR1 SEHNR, CDR2 FQNEAQ (reference sequence). This CDR3 is CASSRVGYGYTF. The CDR3 nucleotides are TGTGCCAGCAGCCGTGTTGGATATGGCTACACCTTC.

The J gene is TRBJ1-1, the V gene TRBV3-1 (or the pseudogene TRBV3-2); 8 bases line up with TRBD1. Germline CDR1 LGHDT, CDR2 YNNKEL (reference sequence). The J segment lost 4 bases and the V segment lost 1 base, leaving 5 bases of the junction unmatched. This CDR3 has 15 residues. The CDR3 DNA sequence: TGTGCCAGCAGCCAAGCACAGGGGGGCGGCACTGAAGCTTTCTTT. The encoded protein is CASSQAQGGGTEAFF.